This is a list of T cell receptor beta chains from one sample in a study of cytomegalovirus exposure and HLA in healthy donors. Assay used: immunoSEQ multiplex PCR; TCRdb lists only in-frame clones, some missing. This table has roughly 34,000 clones, about 79% appearing once. The sequencing sample was made of PBMCs. Receptors were obtained from a woman younger than 35 in good health and CMV-seronegative. The CDR3 runs from the conserved cysteine through the conserved F or W. A D gene is named only where the DNA matches it firmly. Expanded clones get a size class; other rows say once, few or many, or leave the size out.

clone size	D gene	V gene	J gene	CDR3 DNA	CDR3 protein
.	TRBD1	TRBV10-3	TRBJ2-5	TGTGCCATCTCCGGACAGGAGGAGTGGGAGACCCAGTACTTC	CAISGQEEWETQYF
.	.	TRBV19	TRBJ1-1	TGTGCCAGTAGTATTATTGGACGAGGGACTGAAGCTTTCTTT	CASSIIGRGTEAFF
.	TRBD1	TRBV6-5	TRBJ2-3	TGTGCCAGCAGTAACTGGGACAGGGGGTTCACAGATACGCAGTATTTT	CASSNWDRGFTDTQYF
.	TRBD2	TRBV4-1	TRBJ2-7	TGCGCCAGCAGCCAACCGGGACTAGGGACATACGAGCAGTACTTC	CASSQPGLGTYEQYF
.	TRBD1	TRBV19	TRBJ1-3	TGTGCCAGTACCATCCAGGGGGCGATTGGAAACACCATATATTTT	CASTIQGAIGNTIYF
.	.	TRBV27	TRBJ2-1	TGTGCCAGCAAAACAATTAGGGGACTCCCATACAATGAGCAGTTCTTC	CASKTIRGLPYNEQFF
.	.	TRBV25-1	TRBJ2-4	TGTGCCAGCAGTGGTTGGGGGGACATTCAGTACTTC	CASSGWGDIQYF
.	TRBD2	TRBV7-9	TRBJ2-5	TGTGCCAGCAGCTCCCTGGCGGGGGGCCGCGAGACCCAGTACTTC	CASSSLAGGRETQYF
.	TRBD1	TRBV7-2	TRBJ1-4	TGTGCCAGCAGCACGCGACGACAGGGGGTAAATGAAAAACTGTTTTTT	CASSTRRQGVNEKLFF
.	.	TRBV5-5	TRBJ2-7	TGTGCCAGCAGCCAGGGGTTTTCCGCCTACGAGCAGTACTTC	CASSQGFSAYEQYF
.	TRBD1	TRBV11-2	TRBJ1-6	TGTGCCAGCAGCGGGACAGGGCTCGATAATTCACCCCTCCACTTT	CASSGTGLDNSPLHF
.	.	TRBV27	TRBJ1-6	TGTGCCAGCAGAACCAGAATGACAGATTTAAATTCACCCCTCCACTTT	CASRTRMTDLNSPLHF
.	.	TRBV15	TRBJ2-1	TGTGCCACCAGCAGACTAACCGAGCAGTTCTTC	CATSRLTEQFF
.	TRBD1	TRBV5-1	TRBJ2-7	TGCGCCAGCAGCTTGGAAGGACAGGGTAACTCCTACGAGCAGTACTTC	CASSLEGQGNSYEQYF
.	.	TRBV5-1	TRBJ1-5	TGCGCCAGCAGCACCTTGCCAGGGAGGGTTCAGCCCCAGCATTTT	CASSTLPGRVQPQHF
.	TRBD2	TRBV7-3	TRBJ2-1	TGTGCCAGCAGCTTACCCGGTAGCGGGAGATTGGGAGACTCCTACAATGAGCAGTTCTTC	CASSLPGSGRLGDSYNEQFF
.	.	TRBV19	TRBJ2-7	TGTGCCAGTAGTCACAGGGCCCCCGGAGAGCAGTACTTC	CASSHRAPGEQYF
.	TRBD2	TRBV7-3	TRBJ2-1	TGTGCCAGCAGCTCAACTAGCGGGGCCTCCTACAATGAGCAGTTCTTC	CASSSTSGASYNEQFF
.	.	TRBV28	TRBJ2-7	TGTGCCAGCAGCCAAGCCAGGGATTTCTCCTACGAGCAGTACTTC	CASSQARDFSYEQYF
.	.	TRBV5-6	TRBJ2-7	TGTGCCAGCAGCTTGTACCTCTACGAGCAGTACTTC	CASSLYLYEQYF
few	.	TRBV7-2	TRBJ2-7	TGTGCCAGCAGCTTAGCCTTGGGAGACCGCTACGAGCAGTACTTC	CASSLALGDRYEQYF
.	.	TRBV18	TRBJ2-3	TGTGCCAGCTCACCAACTTCAAGCCAGGGCGGAAATACGCAGTATTTT	CASSPTSSQGGNTQYF
.	.	TRBV28	TRBJ1-4	TGTGCCAGCAACCCGACAGGTTCGCAGTTGTCAACTAATGAAAAACTGTTTTTT	CASNPTGSQLSTNEKLFF